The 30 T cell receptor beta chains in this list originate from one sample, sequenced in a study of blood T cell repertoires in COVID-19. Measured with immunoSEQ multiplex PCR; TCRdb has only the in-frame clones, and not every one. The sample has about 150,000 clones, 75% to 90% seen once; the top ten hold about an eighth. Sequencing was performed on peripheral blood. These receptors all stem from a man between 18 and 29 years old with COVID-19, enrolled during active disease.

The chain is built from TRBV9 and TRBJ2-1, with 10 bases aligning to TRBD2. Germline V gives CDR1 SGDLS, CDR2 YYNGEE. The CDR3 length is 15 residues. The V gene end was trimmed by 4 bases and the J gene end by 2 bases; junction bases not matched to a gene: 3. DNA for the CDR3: TGTGCCAGCAGCTCTAGCGGGAGTCCCTACAATGAGCAGTTCTTC. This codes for CASSSSGSPYNEQFF.

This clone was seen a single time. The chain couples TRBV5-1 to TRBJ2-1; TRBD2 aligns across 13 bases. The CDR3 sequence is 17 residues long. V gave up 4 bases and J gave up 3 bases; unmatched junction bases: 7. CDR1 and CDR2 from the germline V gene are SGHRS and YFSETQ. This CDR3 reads CASSPGLAGYVYNEQFF. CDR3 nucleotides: TGCGCCAGCAGCCCGGGACTAGCGGGATATGTCTACAATGAGCAGTTCTTC. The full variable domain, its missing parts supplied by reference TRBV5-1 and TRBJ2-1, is KAGVTQTPRYLIKTRGQQVTLSCSPISGHRSVSWYQQTPGQGLQFLFEYFSETQRNKGNFPGRFSGRQFSNSRSEMNVSTLELGDSALYLCASSPGLAGYVYNEQFFGPGTRLTVL.

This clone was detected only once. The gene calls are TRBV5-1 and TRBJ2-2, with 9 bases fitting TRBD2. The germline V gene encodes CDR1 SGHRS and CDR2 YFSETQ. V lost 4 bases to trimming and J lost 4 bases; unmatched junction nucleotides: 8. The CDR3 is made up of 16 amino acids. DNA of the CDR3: TGCGCCAGCAGCCTAGGACTAGCGAGTAGCACCGGGGAGCTGTTTTTT. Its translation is CASSLGLASSTGELFF.

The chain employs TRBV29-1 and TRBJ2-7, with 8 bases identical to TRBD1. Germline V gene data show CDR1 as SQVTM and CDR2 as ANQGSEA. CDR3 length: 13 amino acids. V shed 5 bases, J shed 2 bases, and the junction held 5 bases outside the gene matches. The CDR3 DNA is TGCAGCGTTTTGGGGGACAGGCCCTACGAGCAGTACTTC. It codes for CSVLGDRPYEQYF.

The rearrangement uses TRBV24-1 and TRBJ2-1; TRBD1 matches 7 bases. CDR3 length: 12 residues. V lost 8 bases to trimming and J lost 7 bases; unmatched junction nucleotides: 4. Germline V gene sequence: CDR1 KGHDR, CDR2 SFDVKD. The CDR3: CATTDRMNEQFF. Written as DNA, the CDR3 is TGTGCCACCACGGACAGGATGAATGAGCAGTTCTTC.

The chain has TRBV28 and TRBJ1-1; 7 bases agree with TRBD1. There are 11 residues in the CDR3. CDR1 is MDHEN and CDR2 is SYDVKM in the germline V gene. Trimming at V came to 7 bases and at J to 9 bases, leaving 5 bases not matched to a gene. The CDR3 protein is CASTDRAQAFF. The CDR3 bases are TGTGCCAGCACTGACAGGGCTCAAGCTTTCTTT. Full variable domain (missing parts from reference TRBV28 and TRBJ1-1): DVKVTQSSRYLVKRTGEKVFLECVQDMDHENMFWYRQDPGLGLRLIYFSYDVKMKEKGDIPEGYSVSREKKERFSLILESASTNQTSMYLCASTDRAQAFFGQGTRLTVV.

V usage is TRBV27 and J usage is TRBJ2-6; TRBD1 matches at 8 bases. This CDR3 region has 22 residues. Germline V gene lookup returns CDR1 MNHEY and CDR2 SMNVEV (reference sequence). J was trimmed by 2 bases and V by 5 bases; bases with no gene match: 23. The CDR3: CASSPRQGNRLPLSTGANVLTF. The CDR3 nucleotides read TGTGCCAGCAGTCCCCGACAGGGGAATAGGCTACCCCTCTCTACTGGGGCCAACGTCCTGACTTTC. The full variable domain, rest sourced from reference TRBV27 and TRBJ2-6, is EAQVTQNPRYLITVTGKKLTVTCSQNMNHEYMSWYRQDPGLGLRQIYYSMNVEVTDKGDVPEGYKVSRKEKRNFPLILESPSPNQTSLYFCASSPRQGNRLPLSTGANVLTFGAGSRLTVL.

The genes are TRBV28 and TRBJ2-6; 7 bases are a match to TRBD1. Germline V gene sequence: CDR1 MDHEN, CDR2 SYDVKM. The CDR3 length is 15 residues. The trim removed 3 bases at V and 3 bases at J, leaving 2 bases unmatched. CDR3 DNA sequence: TGTGCCAGCAGTTTCGACAGGGATGGGGCCAACGTCCTGACTTTC. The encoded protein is CASSFDRDGANVLTF.

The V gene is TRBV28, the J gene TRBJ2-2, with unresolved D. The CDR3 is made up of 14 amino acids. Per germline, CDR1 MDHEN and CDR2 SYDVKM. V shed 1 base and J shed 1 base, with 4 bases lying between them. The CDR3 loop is CASSLSLNTGELFF. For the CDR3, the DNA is TGTGCCAGCAGTTTATCCCTGAACACCGGGGAGCTGTTTTTT.

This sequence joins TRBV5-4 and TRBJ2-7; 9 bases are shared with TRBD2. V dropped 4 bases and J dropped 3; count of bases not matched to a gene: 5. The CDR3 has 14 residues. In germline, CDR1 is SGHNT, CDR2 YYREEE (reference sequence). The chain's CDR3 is CASSLFSGSYEQYF. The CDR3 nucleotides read TGTGCCAGCAGCCTATTTAGCGGGAGCTACGAGCAGTACTTC.

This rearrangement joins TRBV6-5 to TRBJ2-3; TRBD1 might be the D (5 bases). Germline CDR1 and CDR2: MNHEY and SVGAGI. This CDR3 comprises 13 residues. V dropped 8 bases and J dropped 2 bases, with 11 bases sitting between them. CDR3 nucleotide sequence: TGTGCCAGCGGGGCTACAGACACAGATACGCAGTATTTT. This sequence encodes CASGATDTDTQYF.

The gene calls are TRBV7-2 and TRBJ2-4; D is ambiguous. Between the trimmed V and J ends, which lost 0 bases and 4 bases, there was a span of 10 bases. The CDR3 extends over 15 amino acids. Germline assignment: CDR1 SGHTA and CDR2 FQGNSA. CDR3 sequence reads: CASSLARPAKNIQYF. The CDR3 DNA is TGTGCCAGCAGCTTAGCCAGGCCGGCTAAAAACATTCAGTACTTC.

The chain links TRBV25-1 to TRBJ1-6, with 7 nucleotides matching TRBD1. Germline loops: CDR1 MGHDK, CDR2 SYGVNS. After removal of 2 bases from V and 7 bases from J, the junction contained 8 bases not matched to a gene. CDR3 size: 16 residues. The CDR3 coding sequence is TGTGCCAGCAGTGAACCTGGGACAGCGTCGAATTCACCCCTCCACTTT. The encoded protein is CASSEPGTASNSPLHF.

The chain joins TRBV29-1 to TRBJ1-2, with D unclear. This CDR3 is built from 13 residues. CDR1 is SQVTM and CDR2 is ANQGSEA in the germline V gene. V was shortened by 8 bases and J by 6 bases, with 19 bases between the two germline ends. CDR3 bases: TGCAGCTCCGCCACGCAGCCTACAGATGGCTACACCTTC. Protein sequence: CSSATQPTDGYTF.

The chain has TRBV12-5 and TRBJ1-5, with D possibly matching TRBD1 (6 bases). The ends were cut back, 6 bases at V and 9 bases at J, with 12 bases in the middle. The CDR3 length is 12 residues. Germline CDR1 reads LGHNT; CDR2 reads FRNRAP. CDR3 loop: CASGTGGRPQHF. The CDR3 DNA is TGTGCTAGTGGAACCGGGGGGCGGCCCCAGCATTTT.

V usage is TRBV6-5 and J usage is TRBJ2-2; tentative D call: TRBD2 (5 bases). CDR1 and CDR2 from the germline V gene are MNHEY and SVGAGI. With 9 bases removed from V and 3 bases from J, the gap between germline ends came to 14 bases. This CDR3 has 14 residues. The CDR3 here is CASRTHEDTGELFF. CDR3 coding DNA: TGTGCCAGTAGGACTCACGAAGACACCGGGGAGCTGTTTTTT.

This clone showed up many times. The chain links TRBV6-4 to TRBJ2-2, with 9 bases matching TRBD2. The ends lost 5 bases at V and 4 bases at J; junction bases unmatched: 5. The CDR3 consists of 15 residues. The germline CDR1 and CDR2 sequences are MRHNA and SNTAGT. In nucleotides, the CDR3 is TGTGCCAGCAGTCCCCTAGCGGGGCTCACCGGGGAGCTGTTTTTT. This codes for CASSPLAGLTGELFF.

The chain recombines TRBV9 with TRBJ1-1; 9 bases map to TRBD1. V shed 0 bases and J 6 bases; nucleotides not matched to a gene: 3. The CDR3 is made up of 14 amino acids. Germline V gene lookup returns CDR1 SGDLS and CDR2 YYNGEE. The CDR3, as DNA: TGTGCCAGCAGCGTAGAGGGACAGGGCCCTGAAGCTTTCTTT. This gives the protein CASSVEGQGPEAFF.

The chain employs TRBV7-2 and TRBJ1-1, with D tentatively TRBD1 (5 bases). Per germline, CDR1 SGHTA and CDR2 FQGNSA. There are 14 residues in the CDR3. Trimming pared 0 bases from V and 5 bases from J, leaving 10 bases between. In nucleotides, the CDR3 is TGTGCCAGCAGCTTAGCAGCGGGACGGACTGAAGCTTTCTTT. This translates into CASSLAAGRTEAFF.

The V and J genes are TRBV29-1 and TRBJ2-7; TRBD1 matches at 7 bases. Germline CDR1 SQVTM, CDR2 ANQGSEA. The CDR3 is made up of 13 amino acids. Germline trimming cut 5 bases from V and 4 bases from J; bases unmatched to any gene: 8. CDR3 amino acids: CSVRNRGNYEQYF. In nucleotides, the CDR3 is TGCAGCGTTCGAAACAGGGGTAATTACGAGCAGTACTTC.

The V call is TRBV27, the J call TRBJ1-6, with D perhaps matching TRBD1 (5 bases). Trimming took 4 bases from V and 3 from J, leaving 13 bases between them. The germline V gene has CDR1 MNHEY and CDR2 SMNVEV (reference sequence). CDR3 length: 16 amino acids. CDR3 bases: TGTGCCAGCAGTTCCCCCGTCAGGGACTATAATTCACCCCTCCACTTT. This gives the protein CASSSPVRDYNSPLHF.

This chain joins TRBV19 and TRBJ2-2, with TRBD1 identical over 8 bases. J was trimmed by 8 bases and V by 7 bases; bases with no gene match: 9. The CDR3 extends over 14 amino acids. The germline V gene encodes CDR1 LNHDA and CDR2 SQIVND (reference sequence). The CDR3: CASTTGEELGELFF. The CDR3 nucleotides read TGTGCCAGTACGACAGGGGAGGAGTTGGGGGAGCTGTTTTTT. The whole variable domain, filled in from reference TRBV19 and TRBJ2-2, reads DGGITQSPKYLFRKEGQNVTLSCEQNLNHDAMYWYRQDPGQGLRLIYYSQIVNDFQKGDIAEGYSVSREKKESFPLTVTSAQKNPTAFYLCASTTGEELGELFFGEGSRLTVL.

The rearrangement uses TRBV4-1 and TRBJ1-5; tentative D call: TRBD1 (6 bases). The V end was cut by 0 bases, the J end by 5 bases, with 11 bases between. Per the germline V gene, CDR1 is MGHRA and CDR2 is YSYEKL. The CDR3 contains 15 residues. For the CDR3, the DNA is TGCGCCAGCAGCCAAGAAGAACAGGGATATCAGCCCCAGCATTTT. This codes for CASSQEEQGYQPQHF.

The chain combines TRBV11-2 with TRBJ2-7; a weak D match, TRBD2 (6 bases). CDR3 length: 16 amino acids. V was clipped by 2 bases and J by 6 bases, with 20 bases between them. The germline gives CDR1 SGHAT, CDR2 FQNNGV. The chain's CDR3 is CASSLFGYTGVREQYF. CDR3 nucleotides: TGTGCCAGCAGCTTATTTGGCTACACGGGGGTACGCGAGCAGTACTTC.

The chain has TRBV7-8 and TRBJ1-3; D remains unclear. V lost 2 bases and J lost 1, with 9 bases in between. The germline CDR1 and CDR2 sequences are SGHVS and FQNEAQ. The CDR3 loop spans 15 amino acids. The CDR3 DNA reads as TGTGCCAGCAGCTTAACCAGGCTTTCTGGAAACACCATATATTTT. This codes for CASSLTRLSGNTIYF.

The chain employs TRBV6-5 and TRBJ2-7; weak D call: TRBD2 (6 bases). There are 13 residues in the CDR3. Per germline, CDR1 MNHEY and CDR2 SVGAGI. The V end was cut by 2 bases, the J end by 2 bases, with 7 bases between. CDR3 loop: CASSYSGPYEQYF. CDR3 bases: TGTGCCAGCAGTTACAGCGGGCCCTACGAGCAGTACTTC.

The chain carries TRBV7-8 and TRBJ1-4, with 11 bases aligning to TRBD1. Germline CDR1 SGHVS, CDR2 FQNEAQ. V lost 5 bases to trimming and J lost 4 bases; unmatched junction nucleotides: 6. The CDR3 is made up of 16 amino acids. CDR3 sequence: CASSPDRGLDNEKLFF. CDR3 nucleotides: TGTGCCAGCAGCCCGGACAGGGGGCTTGATAATGAAAAACTGTTTTTT.

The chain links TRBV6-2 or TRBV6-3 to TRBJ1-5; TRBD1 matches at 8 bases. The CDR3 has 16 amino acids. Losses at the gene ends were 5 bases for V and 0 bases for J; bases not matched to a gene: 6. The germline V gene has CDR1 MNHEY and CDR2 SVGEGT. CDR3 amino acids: CASSHADRDSNQPQHF. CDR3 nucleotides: TGTGCCAGCAGTCACGCGGACAGGGATAGCAATCAGCCCCAGCATTTT.

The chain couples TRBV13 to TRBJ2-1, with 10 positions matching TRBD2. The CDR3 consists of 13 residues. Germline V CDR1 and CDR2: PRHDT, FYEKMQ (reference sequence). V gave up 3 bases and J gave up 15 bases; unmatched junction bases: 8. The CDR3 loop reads CASSFLLAGEWFF. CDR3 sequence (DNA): TGTGCCAGCAGCTTCCTTCTAGCGGGAGAGTGGTTCTTC. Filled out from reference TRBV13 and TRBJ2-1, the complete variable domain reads AAGVIQSPRHLIKEKRETATLKCYPIPRHDTVYWYQQGPGQDPQFLISFYEKMQSDKGSIPDRFSAQQFSDYHSELNMSSLELGDSALYFCASSFLLAGEWFFGPGTRLTVL.

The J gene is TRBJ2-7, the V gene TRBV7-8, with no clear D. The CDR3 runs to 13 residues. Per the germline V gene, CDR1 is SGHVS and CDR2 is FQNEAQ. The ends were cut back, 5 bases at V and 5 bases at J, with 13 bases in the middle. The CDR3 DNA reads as TGTGCCAGCAGCCCGATCGGAGCAAACGAGCAGTACTTC. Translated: CASSPIGANEQYF.